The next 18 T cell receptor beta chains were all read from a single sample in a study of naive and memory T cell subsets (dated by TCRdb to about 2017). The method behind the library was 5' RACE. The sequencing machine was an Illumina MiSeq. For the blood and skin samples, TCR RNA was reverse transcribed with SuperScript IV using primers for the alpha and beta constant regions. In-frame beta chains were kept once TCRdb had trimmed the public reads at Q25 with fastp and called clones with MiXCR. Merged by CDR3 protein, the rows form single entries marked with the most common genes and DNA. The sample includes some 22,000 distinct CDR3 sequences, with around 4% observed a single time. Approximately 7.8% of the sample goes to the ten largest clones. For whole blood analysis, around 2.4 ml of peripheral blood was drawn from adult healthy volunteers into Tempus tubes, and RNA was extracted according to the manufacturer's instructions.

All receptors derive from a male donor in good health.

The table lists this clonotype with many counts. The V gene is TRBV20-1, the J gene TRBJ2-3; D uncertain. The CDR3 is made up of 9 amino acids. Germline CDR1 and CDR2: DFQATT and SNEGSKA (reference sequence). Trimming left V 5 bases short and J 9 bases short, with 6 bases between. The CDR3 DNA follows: TGCAGTGCTCCACTCACGCAGTATTTT. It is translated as CSAPLTQYF.

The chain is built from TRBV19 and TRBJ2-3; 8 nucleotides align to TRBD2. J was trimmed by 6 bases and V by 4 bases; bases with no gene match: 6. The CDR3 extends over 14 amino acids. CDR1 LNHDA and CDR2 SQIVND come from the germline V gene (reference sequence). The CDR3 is CASSKTSAVDTQYF. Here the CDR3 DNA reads TGTGCCAGTAGTAAGACTAGCGCCGTCGATACGCAGTATTTT.

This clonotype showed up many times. The CDR3 here is CASSPHINNEQFF. The CDR3 region has the DNA TGTGCCAGCAGCCCGCACATTAACAATGAGCAGTTCTTC. The J gene is TRBJ2-1, the V gene TRBV11-2; D ambiguous. Trimming shortened V by 5 bases and J by 5 bases, and 10 bases separated the two germline ends. The CDR3 has 13 amino acids. CDR1 and CDR2 (germline): SGHAT, FQNNGV.

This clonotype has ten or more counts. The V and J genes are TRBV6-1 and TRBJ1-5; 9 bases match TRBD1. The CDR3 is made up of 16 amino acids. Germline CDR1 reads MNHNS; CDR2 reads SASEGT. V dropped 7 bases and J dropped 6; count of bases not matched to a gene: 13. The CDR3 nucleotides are TGTGCCAGCAAGATCGAAGCGACAGGGGGGGGTCAGCCCCAGCATTTT. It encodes CASKIEATGGGQPQHF.

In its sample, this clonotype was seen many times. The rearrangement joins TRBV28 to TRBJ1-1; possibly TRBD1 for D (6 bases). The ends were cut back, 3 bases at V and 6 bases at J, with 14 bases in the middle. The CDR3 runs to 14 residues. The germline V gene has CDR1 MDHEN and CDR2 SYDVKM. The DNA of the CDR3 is TGTGCCAGCAGTTTGGCGGGGGGCGCCCCTGAAGCTTTCTTT. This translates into CASSLAGGAPEAFF.

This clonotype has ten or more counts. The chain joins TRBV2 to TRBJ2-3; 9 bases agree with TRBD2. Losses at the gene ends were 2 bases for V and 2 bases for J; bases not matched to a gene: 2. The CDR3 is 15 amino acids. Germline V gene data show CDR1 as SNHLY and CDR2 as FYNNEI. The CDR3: CASSERLADTDTQYF. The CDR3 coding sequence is TGTGCCAGCAGTGAAAGACTAGCGGACACAGATACGCAGTATTTT.

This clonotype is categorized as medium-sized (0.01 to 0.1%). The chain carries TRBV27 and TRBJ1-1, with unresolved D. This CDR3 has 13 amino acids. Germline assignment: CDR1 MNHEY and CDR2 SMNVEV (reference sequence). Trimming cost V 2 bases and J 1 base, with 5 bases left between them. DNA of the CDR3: TGTGCCAGCAGTTTAGGGCGGAACACTGAAGCTTTCTTT. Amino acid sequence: CASSLGRNTEAFF.

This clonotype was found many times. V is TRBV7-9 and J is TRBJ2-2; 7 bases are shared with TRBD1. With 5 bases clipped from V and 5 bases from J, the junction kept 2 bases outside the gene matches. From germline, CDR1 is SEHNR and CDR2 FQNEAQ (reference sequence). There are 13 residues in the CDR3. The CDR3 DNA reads TGTGCCAGCAGCCCACAGGGGACCGGGGAGCTGTTTTTT. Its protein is CASSPQGTGELFF. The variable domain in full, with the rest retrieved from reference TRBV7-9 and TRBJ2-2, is DTGVSQNPRHKITKRGQNVTFRCDPISEHNRLYWYRQTLGQGPEFLTYFQNEAQLEKSRLLSDRFSAERPKGSFSTLEIQRTEQGDSAMYLCASSPQGTGELFFGEGSRLTVL.

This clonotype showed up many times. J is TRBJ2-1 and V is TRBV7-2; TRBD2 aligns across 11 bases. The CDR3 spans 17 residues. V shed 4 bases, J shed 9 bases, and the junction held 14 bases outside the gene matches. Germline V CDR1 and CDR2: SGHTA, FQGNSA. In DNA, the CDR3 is TGTGCCAGCAGCTCCCCCGGAGTTAGCGGGGGGGTACGTGAGCAGTTCTTC. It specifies CASSSPGVSGGVREQFF.

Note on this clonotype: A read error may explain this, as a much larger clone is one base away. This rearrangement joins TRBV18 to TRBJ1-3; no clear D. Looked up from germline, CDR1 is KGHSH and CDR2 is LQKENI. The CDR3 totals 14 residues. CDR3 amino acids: CPSSQQSSGNTIYF. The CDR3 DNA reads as TGTCCCAGCTCACAACAGTCCTCTGGAAACACCATATATTTT.

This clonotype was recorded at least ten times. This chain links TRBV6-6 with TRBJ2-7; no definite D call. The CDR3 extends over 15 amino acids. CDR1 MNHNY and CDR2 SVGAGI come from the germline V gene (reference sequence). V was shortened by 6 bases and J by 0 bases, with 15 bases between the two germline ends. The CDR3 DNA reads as TGTGCCAGCAGCCGCCGGGTGGAGAGCTCCTACGAGCAGTACTTC. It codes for CASSRRVESSYEQYF.

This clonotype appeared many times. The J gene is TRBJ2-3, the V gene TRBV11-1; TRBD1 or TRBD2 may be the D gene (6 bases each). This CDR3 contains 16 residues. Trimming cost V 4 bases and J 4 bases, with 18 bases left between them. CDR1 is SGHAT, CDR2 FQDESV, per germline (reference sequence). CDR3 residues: CASSSRPGASSDTQYF. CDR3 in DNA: TGTGCCAGCAGCTCCAGGCCGGGGGCGTCCTCAGATACGCAGTATTTT.

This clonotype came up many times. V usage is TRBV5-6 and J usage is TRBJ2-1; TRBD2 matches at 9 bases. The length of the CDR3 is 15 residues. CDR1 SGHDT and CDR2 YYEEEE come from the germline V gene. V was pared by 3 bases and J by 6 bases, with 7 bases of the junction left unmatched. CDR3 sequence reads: CASSWPGLAVNEQFF. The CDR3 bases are TGTGCCAGCAGCTGGCCGGGACTAGCTGTCAATGAGCAGTTCTTC.

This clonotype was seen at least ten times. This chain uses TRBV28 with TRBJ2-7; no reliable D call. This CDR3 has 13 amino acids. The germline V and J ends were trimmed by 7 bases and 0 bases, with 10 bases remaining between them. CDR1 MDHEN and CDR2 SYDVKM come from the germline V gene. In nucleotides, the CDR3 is TGTGCCAGCACACGACCGGGCTCCTACGAGCAGTACTTC. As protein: CASTRPGSYEQYF.

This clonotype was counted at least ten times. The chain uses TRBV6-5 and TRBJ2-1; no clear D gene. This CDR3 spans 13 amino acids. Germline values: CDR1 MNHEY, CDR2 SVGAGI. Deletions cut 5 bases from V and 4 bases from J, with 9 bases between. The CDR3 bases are TGTGCCAGCAGTAGACCCAGGTACAATGAGCAGTTCTTC. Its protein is CASSRPRYNEQFF.

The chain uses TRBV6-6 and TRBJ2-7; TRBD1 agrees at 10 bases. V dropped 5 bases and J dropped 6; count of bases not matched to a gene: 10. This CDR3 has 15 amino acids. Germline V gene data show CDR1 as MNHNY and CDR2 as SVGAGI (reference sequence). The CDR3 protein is CASSPPGQGYPEQYF. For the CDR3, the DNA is TGTGCCAGCAGTCCGCCGGGACAGGGGTATCCCGAGCAGTACTTC.

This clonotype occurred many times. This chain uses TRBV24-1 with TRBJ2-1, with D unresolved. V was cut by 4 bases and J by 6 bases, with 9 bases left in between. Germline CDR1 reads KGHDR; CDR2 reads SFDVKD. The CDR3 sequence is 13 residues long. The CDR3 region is CATSDDVGNEQFF. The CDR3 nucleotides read TGTGCCACCAGTGACGATGTCGGCAATGAGCAGTTCTTC.

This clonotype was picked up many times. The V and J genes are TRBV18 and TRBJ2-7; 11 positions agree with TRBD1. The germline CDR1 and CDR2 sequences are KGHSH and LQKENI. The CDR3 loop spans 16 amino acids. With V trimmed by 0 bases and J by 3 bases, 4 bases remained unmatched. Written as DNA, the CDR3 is TGTGCCAGCTCACCACCCACCGGGACAGGGGGCTACGAGCAGTACTTC. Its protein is CASSPPTGTGGYEQYF.